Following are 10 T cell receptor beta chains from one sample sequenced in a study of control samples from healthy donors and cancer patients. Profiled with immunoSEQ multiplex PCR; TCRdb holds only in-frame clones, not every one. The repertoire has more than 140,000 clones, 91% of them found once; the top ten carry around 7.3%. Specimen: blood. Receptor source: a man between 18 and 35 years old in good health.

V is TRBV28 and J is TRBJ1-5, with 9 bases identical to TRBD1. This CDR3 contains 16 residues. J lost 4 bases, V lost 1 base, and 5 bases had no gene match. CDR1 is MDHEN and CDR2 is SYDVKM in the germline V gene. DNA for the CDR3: TGTGCCAGCAGTTTATTTAGGACAGGGGAAAATCAGCCCCAGCATTTT. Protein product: CASSLFRTGENQPQHF.

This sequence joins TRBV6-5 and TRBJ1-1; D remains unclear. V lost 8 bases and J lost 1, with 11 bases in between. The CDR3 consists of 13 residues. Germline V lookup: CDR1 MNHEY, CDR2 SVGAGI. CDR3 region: CASFGGKNTEAFF. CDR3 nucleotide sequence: TGTGCCAGCTTTGGAGGCAAGAACACTGAAGCTTTCTTT.

CDR3 residues: CASSLTPSAQETQYF. CDR3 coding DNA: TGTGCCAGCAGCTTAACCCCTAGCGCCCAAGAGACCCAGTACTTC. V gene TRBV7-3 combines with J gene TRBJ2-5; tentatively, D is TRBD2 (6 bases). Germline V gene data show CDR1 as SGHTA and CDR2 as FQGTGA. Trimming cost V 0 bases and J 1 base, with 9 bases left between them. The CDR3 sequence is 15 residues long.

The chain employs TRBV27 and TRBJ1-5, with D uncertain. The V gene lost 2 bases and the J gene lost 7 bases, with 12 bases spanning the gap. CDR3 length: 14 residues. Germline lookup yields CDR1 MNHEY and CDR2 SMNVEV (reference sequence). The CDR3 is CASSLRGFGQPQHF. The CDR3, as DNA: TGTGCCAGCAGTTTACGGGGATTTGGGCAGCCCCAGCATTTT.

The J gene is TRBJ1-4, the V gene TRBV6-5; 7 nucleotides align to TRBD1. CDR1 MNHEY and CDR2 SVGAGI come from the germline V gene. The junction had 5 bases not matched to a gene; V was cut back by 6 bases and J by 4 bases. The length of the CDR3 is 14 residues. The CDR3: CASSRTGYNEKLFF. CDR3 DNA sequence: TGTGCCAGCAGCCGGACAGGTTATAATGAAAAACTGTTTTTT.

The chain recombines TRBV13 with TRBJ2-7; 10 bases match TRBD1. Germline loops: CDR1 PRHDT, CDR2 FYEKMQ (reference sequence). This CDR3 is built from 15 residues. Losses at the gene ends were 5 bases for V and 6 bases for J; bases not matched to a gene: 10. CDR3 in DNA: TGTGCCAGCAGCGACTTGCCGGGACAGGGGCGCGAGCAGTACTTC. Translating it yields CASSDLPGQGREQYF.

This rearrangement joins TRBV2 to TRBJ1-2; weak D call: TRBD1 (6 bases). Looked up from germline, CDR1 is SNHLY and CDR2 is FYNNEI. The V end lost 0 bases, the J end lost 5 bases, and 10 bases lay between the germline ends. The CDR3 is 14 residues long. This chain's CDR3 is CASSEAGGRYGYTF. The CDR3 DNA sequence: TGTGCCAGCAGTGAAGCTGGGGGGCGTTATGGCTACACCTTC.

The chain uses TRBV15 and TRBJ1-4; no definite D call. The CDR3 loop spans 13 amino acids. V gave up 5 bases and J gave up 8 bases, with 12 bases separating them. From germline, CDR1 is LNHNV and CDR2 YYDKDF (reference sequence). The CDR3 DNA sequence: TGTGCCACCAGCTCTCATAGTCAGGAAAAACTGTTTTTT. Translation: CATSSHSQEKLFF.

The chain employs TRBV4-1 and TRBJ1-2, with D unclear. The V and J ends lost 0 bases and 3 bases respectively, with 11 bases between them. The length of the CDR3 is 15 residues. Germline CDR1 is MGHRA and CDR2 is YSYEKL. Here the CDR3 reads CASSQDSTLDYGYTF. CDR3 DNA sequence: TGCGCCAGCAGCCAAGATAGTACCCTAGACTATGGCTACACCTTC.

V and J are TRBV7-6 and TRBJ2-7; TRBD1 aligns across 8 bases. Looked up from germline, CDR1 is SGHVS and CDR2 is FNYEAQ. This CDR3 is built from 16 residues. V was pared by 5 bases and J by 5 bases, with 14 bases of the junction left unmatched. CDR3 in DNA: TGTGCCAGCAGCCGAAGGGGCGGACAGGGCAGTAACGAGCAGTACTTC. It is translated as CASSRRGGQGSNEQYF.